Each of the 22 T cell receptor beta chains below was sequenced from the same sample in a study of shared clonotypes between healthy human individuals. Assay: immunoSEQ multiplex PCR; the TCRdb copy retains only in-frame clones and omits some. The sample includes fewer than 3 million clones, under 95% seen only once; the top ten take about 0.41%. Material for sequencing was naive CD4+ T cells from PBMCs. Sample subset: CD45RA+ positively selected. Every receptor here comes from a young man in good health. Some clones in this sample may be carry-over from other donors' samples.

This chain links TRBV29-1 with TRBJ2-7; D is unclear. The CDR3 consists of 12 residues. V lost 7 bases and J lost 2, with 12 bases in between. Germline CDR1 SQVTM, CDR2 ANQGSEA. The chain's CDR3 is CSAKKTPYEQYF. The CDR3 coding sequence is TGCAGCGCCAAAAAGACACCCTACGAGCAGTACTTC.

This chain's CDR3 is CASSSGLAGWTYNEQFF. The CDR3 region has the DNA TGCGCCAGCAGCTCGGGACTAGCGGGCTGGACCTACAATGAGCAGTTCTTC. The rearrangement uses TRBV5-1 and TRBJ2-1, with TRBD2 identical over 12 bases. Per germline, CDR1 SGHRS and CDR2 YFSETQ. This CDR3 contains 17 residues. V dropped 3 bases and J dropped 2; count of bases not matched to a gene: 6.

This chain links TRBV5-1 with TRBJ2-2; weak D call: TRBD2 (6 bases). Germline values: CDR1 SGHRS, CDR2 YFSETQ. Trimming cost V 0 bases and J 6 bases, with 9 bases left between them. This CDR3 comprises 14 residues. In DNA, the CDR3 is TGCGCCAGCAGCTTGGCGGGGGTGGCCGGGGAGCTGTTTTTT. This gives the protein CASSLAGVAGELFF. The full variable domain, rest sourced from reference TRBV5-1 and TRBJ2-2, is KAGVTQTPRYLIKTRGQQVTLSCSPISGHRSVSWYQQTPGQGLQFLFEYFSETQRNKGNFPGRFSGRQFSNSRSEMNVSTLELGDSALYLCASSLAGVAGELFFGEGSRLTVL.

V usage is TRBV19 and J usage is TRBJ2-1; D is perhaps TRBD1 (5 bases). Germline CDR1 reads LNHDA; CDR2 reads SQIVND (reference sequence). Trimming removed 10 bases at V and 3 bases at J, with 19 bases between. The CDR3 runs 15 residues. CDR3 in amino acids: CATHRRGSDYNEQFF. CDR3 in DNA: TGTGCCACTCACCGAAGGGGTTCGGACTACAATGAGCAGTTCTTC.

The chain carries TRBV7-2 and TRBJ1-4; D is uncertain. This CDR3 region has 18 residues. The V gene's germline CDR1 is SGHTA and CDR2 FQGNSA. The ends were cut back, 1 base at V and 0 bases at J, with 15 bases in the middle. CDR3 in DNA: TGTGCCAGCAGCTTAGGTACATCATCAAGGGCAACTAATGAAAAACTGTTTTTT. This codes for CASSLGTSSRATNEKLFF.

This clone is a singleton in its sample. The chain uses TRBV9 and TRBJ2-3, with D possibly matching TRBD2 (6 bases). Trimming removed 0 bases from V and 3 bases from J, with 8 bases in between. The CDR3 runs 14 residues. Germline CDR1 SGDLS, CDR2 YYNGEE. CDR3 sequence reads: CASSVALATDTQYF. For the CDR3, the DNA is TGTGCCAGCAGCGTAGCACTAGCAACAGATACGCAGTATTTT.

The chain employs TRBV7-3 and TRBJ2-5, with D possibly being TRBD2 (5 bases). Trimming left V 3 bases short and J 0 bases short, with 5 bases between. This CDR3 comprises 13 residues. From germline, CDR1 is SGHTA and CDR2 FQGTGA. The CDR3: CASSFGNQETQYF. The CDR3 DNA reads TGTGCCAGCAGCTTCGGGAACCAAGAGACCCAGTACTTC.

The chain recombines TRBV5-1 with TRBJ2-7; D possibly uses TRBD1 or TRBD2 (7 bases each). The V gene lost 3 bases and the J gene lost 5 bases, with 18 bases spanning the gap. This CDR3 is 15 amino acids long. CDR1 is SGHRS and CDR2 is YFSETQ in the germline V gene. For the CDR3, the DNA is TGCGCCAGCAGCTCCCAGGGGGGGCGAGCAAACGAGCAGTACTTC. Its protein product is CASSSQGGRANEQYF.

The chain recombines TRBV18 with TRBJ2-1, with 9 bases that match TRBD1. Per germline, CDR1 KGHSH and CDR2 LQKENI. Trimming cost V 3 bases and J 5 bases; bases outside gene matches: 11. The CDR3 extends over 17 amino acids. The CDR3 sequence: CASSPLTGTGSDNEQFF. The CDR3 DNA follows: TGTGCCAGCTCACCCCTTACCGGGACAGGGTCGGACAATGAGCAGTTCTTC.

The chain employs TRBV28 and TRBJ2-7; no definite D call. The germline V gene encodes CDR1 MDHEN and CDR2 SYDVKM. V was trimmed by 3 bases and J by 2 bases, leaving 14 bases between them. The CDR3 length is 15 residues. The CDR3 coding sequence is TGTGCCAGCAGTTTGGCCGGCAGTCAGGCCTACGAGCAGTACTTC. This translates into CASSLAGSQAYEQYF.

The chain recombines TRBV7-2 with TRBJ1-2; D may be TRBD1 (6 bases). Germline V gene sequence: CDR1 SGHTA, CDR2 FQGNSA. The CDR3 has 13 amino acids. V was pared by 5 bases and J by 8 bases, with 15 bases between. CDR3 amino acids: CASSPGGLGGYTF. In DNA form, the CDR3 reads TGTGCCAGCAGCCCTGGGGGGCTCGGGGGCTACACCTTC.

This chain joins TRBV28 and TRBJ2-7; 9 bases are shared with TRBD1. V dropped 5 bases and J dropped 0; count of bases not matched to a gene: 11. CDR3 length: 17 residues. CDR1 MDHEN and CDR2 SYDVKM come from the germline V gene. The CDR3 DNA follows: TGTGCCAGCAGTCGTCCCGGGACAGGGACCCGCTCCTACGAGCAGTACTTC. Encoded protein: CASSRPGTGTRSYEQYF. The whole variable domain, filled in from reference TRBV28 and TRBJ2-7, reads DVKVTQSSRYLVKRTGEKVFLECVQDMDHENMFWYRQDPGLGLRLIYFSYDVKMKEKGDIPEGYSVSREKKERFSLILESASTNQTSMYLCASSRPGTGTRSYEQYFGPGTRLTVT.

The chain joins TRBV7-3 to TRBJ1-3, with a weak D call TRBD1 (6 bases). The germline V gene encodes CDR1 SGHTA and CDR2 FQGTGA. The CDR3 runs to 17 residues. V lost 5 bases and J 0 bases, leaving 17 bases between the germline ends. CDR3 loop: CASSPQGPAHSGNTIYF. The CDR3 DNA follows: TGTGCCAGCAGCCCACAGGGACCGGCTCACTCTGGAAACACCATATATTTT.

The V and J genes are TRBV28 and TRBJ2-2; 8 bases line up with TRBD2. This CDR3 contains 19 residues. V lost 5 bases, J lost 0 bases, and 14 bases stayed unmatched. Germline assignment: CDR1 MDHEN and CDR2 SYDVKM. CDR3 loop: CASSPNPGKRGTNTGELFF. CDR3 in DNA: TGTGCCAGCAGTCCAAACCCCGGTAAGCGGGGGACGAACACCGGGGAGCTGTTTTTT.

DNA of the CDR3: TGCAGCGTTGTTGGAGGGTTCAATCAGCCCCAGCATTTT. Translating it yields CSVVGGFNQPQHF. V usage is TRBV29-1 and J usage is TRBJ1-5, with D uncertain. Trimming took 4 bases from V and 3 from J, leaving 10 bases between them. CDR1 SQVTM and CDR2 ANQGSEA come from the germline V gene. The CDR3 has 13 residues.

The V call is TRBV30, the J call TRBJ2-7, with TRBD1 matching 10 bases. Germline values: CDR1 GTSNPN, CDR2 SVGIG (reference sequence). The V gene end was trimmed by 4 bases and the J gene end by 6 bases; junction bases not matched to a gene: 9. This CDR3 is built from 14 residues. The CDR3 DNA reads TGTGCCTGGAACCGGGACAGGGGCATCGGCGAGCAGTACTTC. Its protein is CAWNRDRGIGEQYF.

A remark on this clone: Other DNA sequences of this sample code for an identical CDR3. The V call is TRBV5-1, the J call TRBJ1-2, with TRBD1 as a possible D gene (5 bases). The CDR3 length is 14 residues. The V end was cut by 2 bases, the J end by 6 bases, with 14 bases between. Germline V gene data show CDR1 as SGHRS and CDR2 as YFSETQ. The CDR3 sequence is CASSLGAGEDGYTF. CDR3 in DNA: TGCGCCAGCAGCTTAGGTGCGGGGGAGGATGGCTACACCTTC.

Here the CDR3 DNA reads TGCGCCAGCAGCCCAAACAGGGGGGCGAACACCGGGGAGCTGTTTTTT. This sequence encodes CASSPNRGANTGELFF. The chain carries TRBV4-1 and TRBJ2-2; 8 bases agree with TRBD1. Germline CDR1 MGHRA, CDR2 YSYEKL. V was pared by 4 bases and J by 0 bases, with 4 bases of the junction left unmatched. The CDR3 loop spans 16 amino acids.

In nucleotides, the CDR3 is TGTGCTGGGGGGCGGATCGGTGAGCAGTTCTTC. Its translation is CAGGRIGEQFF. V and J are TRBV5-4 and TRBJ2-1; D possibly matches TRBD1 or TRBD2 (6 bases each). Germline V gene sequence: CDR1 SGHNT, CDR2 YYREEE (reference sequence). The CDR3 spans 11 residues.

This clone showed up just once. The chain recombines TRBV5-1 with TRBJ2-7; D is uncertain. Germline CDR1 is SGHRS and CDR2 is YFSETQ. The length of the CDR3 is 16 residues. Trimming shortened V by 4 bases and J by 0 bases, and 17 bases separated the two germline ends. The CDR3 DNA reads TGCGCCAGCAGCCCAAGGAGTCCATTCAGCTCCTACGAGCAGTACTTC. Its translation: CASSPRSPFSSYEQYF.

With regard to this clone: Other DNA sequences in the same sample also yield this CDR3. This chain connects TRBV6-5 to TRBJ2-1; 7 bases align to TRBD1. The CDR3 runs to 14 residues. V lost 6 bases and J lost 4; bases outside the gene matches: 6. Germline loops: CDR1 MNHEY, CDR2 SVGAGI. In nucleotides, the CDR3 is TGTGCCAGCAGCCGTCGGGACAGTTACAATGAGCAGTTCTTC. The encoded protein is CASSRRDSYNEQFF.

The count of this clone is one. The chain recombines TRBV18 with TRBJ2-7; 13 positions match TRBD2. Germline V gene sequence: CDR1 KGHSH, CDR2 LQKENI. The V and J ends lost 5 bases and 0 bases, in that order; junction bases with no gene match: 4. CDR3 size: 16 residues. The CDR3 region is CASSILAGGLSYEQYF. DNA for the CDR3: TGTGCCAGCTCAATACTAGCGGGGGGGCTCTCCTACGAGCAGTACTTC.